This is a list of T cell receptor beta chains from one sample in a study of cytomegalovirus exposure and HLA in healthy donors. The protocol was immunoSEQ multiplex PCR, while the TCRdb copy is restricted to in-frame clones and leaves out a portion. The sample holds 150,000 to 200,000 clones, more than 70% seen once. Sequencing was done on a sample of PBMCs. These receptors all stem from a woman aged 40 to 50 in good health and CMV-seropositive. Each CDR3 is given with its conserved first and last residue. D genes are given only for firm matches. Where a row states a size, it is once, few, many or the class of an expanded clone; other rows omit it.

CASSLPLGTGDYEQYF | TGTGCCAGCAGCTTGCCACTCGGGACAGGGGACTACGAGCAGTACTTC | NA | TRBV19 | TRBD1 | TRBJ2-7
CASSPPHSPQHF | TGTGCCAGCAGCCCACCTCATAGTCCCCAGCATTTT | NA | TRBV28 | NA | TRBJ1-5
CASSSELAGDEEQYF | TGTGCCAGCAGCTCCGAACTAGCGGGAGATGAGGAGCAGTACTTC | few | TRBV7-2 | TRBD2 | TRBJ2-7
CAIGGRGTGVEQFF | TGTGCCATCGGGGGCCGCGGGACAGGGGTTGAGCAGTTCTTC | NA | TRBV27 | TRBD1 | TRBJ2-1
CASSYPRQGNTEAFF | TGTGCCAGCAGTTACCCCAGACAGGGGAACACTGAAGCTTTCTTT | NA | TRBV6-6 | TRBD1 | TRBJ1-1
CAWAGQGEIEKLFF | TGTGCCTGGGCGGGACAGGGGGAAATTGAAAAACTGTTTTTT | NA | TRBV30 | TRBD1 | TRBJ1-4
CASSDRAGGYEQYF | TGTGCCAGCAGTGACAGAGCGGGAGGCTACGAGCAGTACTTC | NA | TRBV6-4 | TRBD2 | TRBJ2-7
CAARSPDTQYF | TGCGCCGCTAGATCTCCAGATACGCAGTATTTT | NA | TRBV10-2 | NA | TRBJ2-3
CASRGTRQYF | TGTGCCAGCAGGGGGACTCGGCAGTACTTC | NA | TRBV27 | NA | TRBJ2-7
CASSQEGPLEQYF | TGTGCCAGCAGCCAGGAGGGACCCCTCGAGCAGTACTTC | NA | TRBV7-2 | NA | TRBJ2-7
CASSPPGLAGGSYEQYF | TGTGCCAGCTCACCCCCGGGACTAGCGGGAGGATCATACGAGCAGTACTTC | NA | TRBV18 | TRBD2 | TRBJ2-7
CSVQGTSGRGGTDTQYF | TGCAGCGTCCAGGGGACTAGCGGGAGAGGTGGCACAGATACGCAGTATTTT | NA | TRBV29-1 | TRBD2 | TRBJ2-3
CASSLATLGNTGELFF | TGCGCCAGCAGCTTGGCCACACTAGGAAACACCGGGGAGCTGTTTTTT | NA | TRBV5-1 | NA | TRBJ2-2
CASSLDRERSQYF | TGTGCCAGCAGCTTAGATCGAGAGCGCTCGCAGTATTTT | NA | TRBV11-3 | NA | TRBJ2-3
CASDRLAEYNEQFF | TGTGCCTCCGATCGACTAGCGGAATACAATGAGCAGTTCTTC | NA | TRBV30 | TRBD2 | TRBJ2-1
CASSLIGGANGYTF | TGTGCCAGCAGTTTAATTGGGGGGGCGAATGGCTACACCTTC | NA | TRBV28 | NA | TRBJ1-2
CASSRRYSGNTIYF | TGTGCCAGCAGTCGGAGATACTCTGGAAACACCATATATTTT | few | TRBV6-1 | NA | TRBJ1-3
CASSLRRGPNTGELFF | TGCGCCAGCAGCTTGAGGAGGGGGCCCAACACCGGGGAGCTGTTTTTT | NA | TRBV5-1 | NA | TRBJ2-2
CASSPDDRGNQPQHF | TGTGCCAGCAGCCCCGACGACAGGGGCAATCAGCCCCAGCATTTT | NA | TRBV6-6 | TRBD1 | TRBJ1-5
CAWSGIASRDRGAFEQYF | TGTGCCTGGAGTGGAATCGCCTCCCGGGACAGGGGTGCCTTCGAGCAGTACTTC | NA | TRBV30 | TRBD1 | TRBJ2-7
CSVEGPGISIDTQYF | TGCAGCGTCGAAGGGCCAGGGATTAGTATAGATACGCAGTATTTT | few | TRBV29-1 | NA | TRBJ2-3
CASTRTRSNQPQHF | TGTGCCAGTACAAGGACACGTAGCAATCAGCCCCAGCATTTT | NA | TRBV19 | NA | TRBJ1-5
CATRGGTEAFF | TGCGCCACCCGGGGAGGAACTGAAGCTTTCTTT | NA | TRBV10-2 | NA | TRBJ1-1
CASSLVGSLRETQYF | TGTGCCAGCAGTTTGGTCGGGAGTCTCCGAGAGACCCAGTACTTC | NA | TRBV28 | NA | TRBJ2-5
CASSLMGGFTDTQYF | TGTGCCAGCAGCTTAATGGGAGGGTTCACAGATACGCAGTATTTT | once | TRBV7-2 | TRBD2 | TRBJ2-3
CASSLLEQGPFYEQYF | TGTGCCAGCAGCTTATTGGAACAGGGACCCTTCTACGAGCAGTACTTC | once | TRBV11-2 | NA | TRBJ2-7
CSVSRGIDTEAFF | TGCAGCGTAAGTAGGGGGATCGACACTGAAGCTTTCTTT | NA | TRBV29-1 | NA | TRBJ1-1
CATSRAPAGAETQYF | TGTGCCACCAGCAGAGCCCCGGCGGGAGCAGAGACCCAGTACTTC | once | TRBV15 | TRBD2 | TRBJ2-5
CAISDPGVNTEAFF | TGTGCCATCAGTGATCCAGGGGTGAACACTGAAGCTTTCTTT | few | TRBV10-3 | NA | TRBJ1-1
CASSPPVAKNIQYF | TGTGCCAGCAGTCCCCCCGTAGCCAAAAACATTCAGTACTTC | NA | TRBV2 | NA | TRBJ2-4
CASSAIWTAYSSGANVLTF | TGTGCCAGCAGCGCCATTTGGACAGCATATAGCTCTGGGGCCAACGTCCTGACTTTC | once | TRBV7-9 | NA | TRBJ2-6
CASIPGQPENEKLFF | TGTGCCAGCATTCCGGGACAGCCCGAGAATGAAAAACTGTTTTTT | NA | TRBV19 | TRBD1 | TRBJ1-4
CASRLVPPNEQYF | TGTGCCAGCAGACTAGTCCCTCCAAACGAGCAGTACTTC | few | TRBV6-5 | NA | TRBJ2-7
CASSQDNNRVNTEAFF | TGCGCCAGCAGCCAAGATAACAACAGGGTGAACACTGAAGCTTTCTTT | few | TRBV4-1 | NA | TRBJ1-1
CASSPDNYGYTF | TGTGCCAGCAGTCCAGATAACTATGGCTACACCTTC | NA | TRBV28 | NA | TRBJ1-2
CASSPRGSPGQPQHF | TGTGCCAGCTCACCCCGCGGCAGTCCGGGGCAGCCCCAGCATTTT | NA | TRBV18 | NA | TRBJ1-5
CASSPGGFLAKNIQYF | TGTGCCAGCAGCCCTGGGGGCTTCTTAGCCAAAAACATTCAGTACTTC | NA | TRBV7-2 | NA | TRBJ2-4
CASSFGGNEQFF | TGTGCCAGCAGTTTCGGGGGAAATGAGCAGTTCTTC | NA | TRBV11-2 | NA | TRBJ2-1
CASRRIPNQPQHF | TGCGCCAGCAGGCGGATACCCAATCAGCCCCAGCATTTT | few | TRBV5-1 | NA | TRBJ1-5